The clone carrying this TCR beta chain has only a few counts. The antigen remains unidentified. This specimen comes from a study of CD8 T cells in ankylosing spondylitis. Study-level results: Reportedly, matched ankylosing spondylitis synovial fluid was significantly enriched for disease-linked clones. Ankylosing spondylitis blood appeared to be characterized by a TCR beta motif of under ten highly homologous variants.

One entry per CDR3 protein results from TCRdb running MiXCR on the 5' RACE reads. Of about 500,000 distinct CDR3 sequences listed, roughly 5.3% are singletons. The V end lost 6 bases, the J end lost 5 bases, and 23 bases lay between the germline ends. Germline CDR1 reads SNHLY; CDR2 reads FYNNEI. The CDR3 is 16 amino acids. The J gene is TRBJ2-7, the V gene TRBV2, with D perhaps TRBD2 (5 bases). The receptor was isolated from a male donor with ankylosing spondylitis. The material sequenced was blood, either unsorted or a sorted T cell fraction (not recorded which). The CDR3 bases are TGTGCCAGCAGCGAGAGTGGCCACAGTGGACTCAACGAGCAGTACTTC. Its protein is CASSESGHSGLNEQYF. Together with reference TRBV2 and TRBJ2-7, the CDR3 gives the full variable domain: EPEVTQTPSHQVTQMGQEVILRCVPISNHLYFYWYRQILGQKVEFLVSFYNNEISEKSEIFDDQFSVERPDGSNFTLKIRSTKLEDSAMYFCASSESGHSGLNEQYFGPGTRLTVT.